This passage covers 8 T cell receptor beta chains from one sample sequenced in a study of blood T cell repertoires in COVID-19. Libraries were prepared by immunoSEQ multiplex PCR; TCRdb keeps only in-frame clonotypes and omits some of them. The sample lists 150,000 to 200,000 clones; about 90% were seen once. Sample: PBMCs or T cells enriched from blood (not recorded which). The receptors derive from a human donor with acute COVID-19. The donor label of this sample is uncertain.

CDR3 protein: CASSLVGAGTDTQYF. The CDR3 bases are TGCGCCAGCAGCTTGGTGGGGGCCGGCACAGATACGCAGTATTTT. The chain couples TRBV5-1 to TRBJ2-3; tentatively, D is TRBD1 (6 bases). V was trimmed by 0 bases and J by 1 base, leaving 9 bases between them. CDR1 is SGHRS and CDR2 is YFSETQ in the germline V gene. The CDR3 totals 15 residues.

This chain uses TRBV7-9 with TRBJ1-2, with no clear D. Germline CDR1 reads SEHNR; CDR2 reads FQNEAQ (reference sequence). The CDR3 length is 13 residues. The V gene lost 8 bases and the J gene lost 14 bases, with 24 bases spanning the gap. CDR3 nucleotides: TGTGCCAGCGGAATTGTTTCGGAGTCTTTTTGGACCTTC. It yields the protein CASGIVSESFWTF.

CDR3 DNA: TGTGCCAGCAGCCCAGGGGGCGCCGATGCTTTCTTT. This sequence encodes CASSPGGADAFF. The rearrangement joins TRBV14 to TRBJ1-1; 8 bases line up with TRBD1. V lost 4 bases, J lost 11 bases, and 6 bases stayed unmatched. The CDR3 has 12 amino acids. Germline-derived CDR1 and CDR2 are SGHDN and FVKESK.

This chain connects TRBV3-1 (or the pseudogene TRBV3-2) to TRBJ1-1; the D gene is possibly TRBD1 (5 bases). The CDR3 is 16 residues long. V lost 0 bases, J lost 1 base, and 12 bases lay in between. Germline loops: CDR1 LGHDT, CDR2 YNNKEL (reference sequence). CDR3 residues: CASSQDRGTGNTEAFF. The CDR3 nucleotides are TGTGCCAGCAGCCAAGACCGAGGGACTGGGAACACTGAAGCTTTCTTT.

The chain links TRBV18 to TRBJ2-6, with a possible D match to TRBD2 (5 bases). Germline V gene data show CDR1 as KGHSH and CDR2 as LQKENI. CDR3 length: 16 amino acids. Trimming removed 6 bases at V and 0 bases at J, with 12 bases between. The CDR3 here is CASSPLGSSGANVLTF. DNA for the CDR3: TGTGCCAGCTCCCCCCTTGGGAGCTCTGGGGCCAACGTCCTGACTTTC.

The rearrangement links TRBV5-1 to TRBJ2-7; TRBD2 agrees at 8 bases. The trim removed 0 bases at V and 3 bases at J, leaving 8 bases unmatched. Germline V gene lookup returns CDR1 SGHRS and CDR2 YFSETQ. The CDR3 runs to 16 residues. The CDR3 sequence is CASSLVPAGERYEQYF. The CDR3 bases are TGCGCCAGCAGCTTGGTTCCAGCGGGGGAACGCTACGAGCAGTACTTC.

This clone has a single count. The CDR3 is CASTKFGVRDRSNQPQHF. Here the CDR3 DNA reads TGTGCCAGTACTAAATTCGGAGTCCGGGACAGGAGCAATCAGCCCCAGCATTTT. The chain recombines TRBV19 with TRBJ1-5, with TRBD1 matching 8 bases. The germline CDR1 and CDR2 sequences are LNHDA and SQIVND (reference sequence). The CDR3 runs 18 residues. V shed 7 bases and J 1 base; nucleotides not matched to a gene: 15.

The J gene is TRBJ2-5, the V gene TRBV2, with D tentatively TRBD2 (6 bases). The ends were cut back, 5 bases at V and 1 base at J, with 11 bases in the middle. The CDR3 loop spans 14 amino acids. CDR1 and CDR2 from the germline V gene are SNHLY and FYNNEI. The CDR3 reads CASSLGGSQETQYF. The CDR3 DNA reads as TGTGCCAGCAGTTTGGGGGGATCCCAAGAGACCCAGTACTTC.